This TCR beta chain was found in a study of low-dose radiotherapy and immunotherapy resistance in tumors (dated by TCRdb to between 2020 and 2023). Regarding the study in general: Cohort 1 received 0.5 Gy per fraction every 2 weeks, with a prescribed total PTV dose of 6.5 Gy. In Cohort 2, 1 Gy per fraction was delivered every two weeks, for a total of 13 Gy over 26 weeks. Patients were given nivolumab as a 240 mg flat dose every two weeks and ipilimumab at 1 mg/kg every six weeks, with both drugs delivered intravenously. Cyclophosphamide 200 mg/m2 was given intravenously every two weeks, one day before each radiation and immunotherapy administration. Aspirin 300 mg was taken orally once daily by patients for four cycles, starting on cycle 1 day 1. Randomization of trial participants into treatment groups was not performed. Eight patients were included in the translational analysis: three from the first dose cohort and the first five from the second dose cohort.

Remarks on this clonotype: The antigen this receptor binds is unknown. Per-nucleotide qualities are absent, and no much larger clonotype sits a single base away.

Sequencer: Illumina HiSeq 2500. Superscript III and a set of TRAV- and TRBV-specific primers were used to synthesize first-strand cDNA, so that both TCRalpha and TCRbeta chains were covered. TCRs were amplified with Phusion for approximately 20 PCR cycles using a constant-region primer together with the adapter attached to the V primers. The isolated mRNA was amplified using the MessageAmp II aRNA Amplification Kit, with in vitro transcription performed for roughly 16 hours at 37 degrees C. The Dynabeads mRNA DIRECT Purification Kit was used to isolate the mRNA for TCR sequencing. Indexed Illumina adapters were added in a second Phusion PCR of 25 to 30 cycles, and the PCR products were purified with AMPure XP beads. Regarding the original processing steps: Custom Perl scripts pooled TCR sequences encoding the same protein, removed out-of-frame sequences and computed each clonotype's abundance. The analysis excluded TCR sequences that were supported by just one read. The metrics used to describe the repertoires included Shannon entropy, Gini index, clonality, richness, and the frequency of TCRs shared between repertoires. Starting from the raw public reads, TCRdb applied fastp trimming at Q25, assembled clones with MiXCR and retained in-frame beta chains. Rows with a matching CDR3 protein are joined into one entry that keeps the most common DNA and genes. What appears here as the V and J calls and clone size reflects TCRdb's work, not the paper's. In this sample the table shows 65,000 to 90,000 distinct CDR3 sequences, under 20% of which occur a single time. 5.5% to 6% of the sample rests with the top ten.

Looking up the germline V gene yields CDR1 KGHSH and CDR2 LQKENI. For this chain, trimming is 6 bases at the V end and 3 bases at the J end, and the number of junction bases without a gene match is 10. Reading from cysteine to phenylalanine, the CDR3 counts 16 amino acids. The entry retains the CDR3 DNA only, 48 bases that are in frame from base 1. Reading the label with the study, this specimen's time point is: before trial treatment. Donors were enrolled in RACIN, a single-arm phase I dose-escalation trial combining nivolumab, ipilimumab, aspirin, low-dose cyclophosphamide and low-dose radiotherapy. Patients with advanced, TIL-negative solid tumors were considered eligible.

In this chain, TRBV18 is recombined with TRBJ2-1; 8 bases in the junction line up with TRBD1. The source is a male donor with prostate cancer. Specimen: PBMCs, collected before treatment. The nucleotide sequence is TGTGCCAGCTCGCTACCGACAGGGGTGGACTACAATGAGCAGTTCTTC. Its protein product is CASSLPTGVDYNEQFF.